This T cell receptor beta chain was identified during a study of T cell repertoires in cytomegalovirus infection. Overall study results and limits: In two of eight donors, the top clonotype was HLA-C-restricted CMV-specific.

The CDR3 has 14 residues. Germline V gene lookup returns CDR1 ENHRY and CDR2 SYGVKD. Germline trimming cut 5 bases from V and 1 base from J; bases unmatched to any gene: 3. This clonotype has at least ten counts. What it binds is not known. TCRdb called the reads again in MiXCR, with one record for every CDR3 protein. This table has 200,000 to 300,000 distinct CDR3 sequences, 5% to 8.5% appearing once. The source is a human donor in good health (CMV status not recorded). Some clones in this sample may be carry-over from other donors' samples. The V and J genes are TRBV10-3 and TRBJ1-1, with 8 bases matching TRBD1. Sequences were obtained from PBMCs. CDR3 DNA sequence: TGTGCCATCAGTCCAGGACAGGGGAACACTGAAGCTTTCTTT. Protein: CAISPGQGNTEAFF.